The 9 T cell receptor beta chains below were found in one sample sequenced in a study of CD8+ T cells in alopecia areata (dated by TCRdb to the late 2010s). In light of the paper, this sample's time point label describes: around 4 weeks on oral tofacitinib. The treatment or condition label here, explained by the study, means: oral pan-JAK inhibitor, 5-10 mg twice daily. The protocol used for the library was the immunoSEQ multiplex PCR assay. RNA was extracted from all samples and reverse transcribed into cDNA, which served as template for TCR sequencing. TCRdb obtained this table from immuneACCESS and retained in-frame rearrangements with V and J assigned. These tables miss some clones; where compared with another copy, unresolved V genes account for less than half of the shortfall, and the remainder is unexplained. The sample data list around 210,000 clones, and 50% to 75% of these were observed just once. About 4% of the sample lies in the top ten.

Sequenced material: CD4+ T cells sorted from blood, taken at week 4, from a patient treated with tofacitinib. The receptors shown here come from a human donor with alopecia areata.

The V and J genes are TRBV30 and TRBJ1-5, with a possible D match to TRBD1 (5 bases). The V end lost 2 bases, the J end lost 4 bases, and 6 bases lay between the germline ends. This CDR3 is built from 12 residues. The germline CDR1 and CDR2 sequences are GTSNPN and SVGIG (reference sequence). In DNA, the CDR3 is TGTGCCTGGAGTCAGGGTAATCAGCCCCAGCATTTT. Translation: CAWSQGNQPQHF.

The chain combines TRBV5-6 with TRBJ2-3; D remains unclear. The CDR3 length is 13 residues. Trimming stripped 1 base from V and 4 bases from J, with 7 bases between. Germline CDR1 SGHDT, CDR2 YYEEEE. CDR3 amino acids: CASSLMGSDTQYF. CDR3 sequence (DNA): TGTGCCAGCAGCTTGATGGGTTCAGATACGCAGTATTTT.

The rearrangement joins TRBV4-3 to TRBJ1-4; 9 positions match TRBD1. V gave up 4 bases and J gave up 7 bases; unmatched junction bases: 1. The length of the CDR3 is 13 residues. Germline CDR1 LGHNA, CDR2 YSLEER. In DNA form, the CDR3 reads TGCGCCAGCAGCCGGGACAGGGCTGAAAAACTGTTTTTT. Its translation is CASSRDRAEKLFF.

About this clone itself: At the DNA level, this CDR3 is encoded by other sequences in the same sample as well. The rearrangement uses TRBV29-1 and TRBJ1-1, with a possible D match to TRBD1 (5 bases). V gave up 6 bases and J gave up 0 bases, with 11 bases separating them. The CDR3 loop spans 13 amino acids. The germline gives CDR1 SQVTM, CDR2 ANQGSEA. CDR3 sequence: CSVAGRLNTEAFF. In DNA, the CDR3 is TGCAGCGTAGCGGGACGGTTGAACACTGAAGCTTTCTTT.

The rearrangement uses TRBV29-1 and TRBJ1-2; possibly TRBD1 for D (6 bases). This CDR3 spans 13 amino acids. CDR1 and CDR2 from the germline V gene are SQVTM and ANQGSEA. Between the trimmed V and J ends, which lost 1 base and 7 bases, there was a span of 13 bases. The CDR3 nucleotides read TGCAGCGTTGAAGGTCGGGGGGCCGCTGGCTACACCTTC. The encoded protein is CSVEGRGAAGYTF.

This chain links TRBV5-4 with TRBJ2-1, with D perhaps TRBD1 or TRBD2 (6 bases each). Germline V gives CDR1 SGHNT, CDR2 YYREEE (reference sequence). CDR3 length: 14 residues. V gave up 4 bases and J gave up 0 bases, with 8 bases separating them. CDR3 in DNA: TGTGCCAGCAGCGGAGGGGGCTCCTACAATGAGCAGTTCTTC. Translating gives CASSGGGSYNEQFF.

This clone was seen a few times. The genes are TRBV5-6 and TRBJ2-3; no clear D gene. Per the germline V gene, CDR1 is SGHDT and CDR2 is YYEEEE. The CDR3 extends over 12 amino acids. Trimming took off 0 bases at V and 14 bases at J, with 13 bases between the two ends. The CDR3 loop is CASSLGVGLMYF. The DNA of the CDR3 is TGTGCCAGCAGCTTGGGGGTCGGGCTGATGTATTTT.

The genes are TRBV9 and TRBJ1-2, with unresolved D. This CDR3 is built from 15 residues. Trimming removed 0 bases at V and 0 bases at J, with 9 bases between. Germline V CDR1 and CDR2: SGDLS, YYNGEE. The CDR3 region is CASSVDPTSNYGYTF. CDR3 nucleotides: TGTGCCAGCAGCGTAGATCCTACCTCTAACTATGGCTACACCTTC.

J is TRBJ1-3 and V is TRBV29-1; no firm D call. V gave up 7 bases and J gave up 2 bases, with 6 bases separating them. Germline CDR1 and CDR2: SQVTM and ANQGSEA. CDR3 length equals 11 residues. The CDR3 loop is CSARTGNTIYF. The CDR3 DNA sequence: TGCAGCGCCCGGACTGGAAACACCATATATTTT.